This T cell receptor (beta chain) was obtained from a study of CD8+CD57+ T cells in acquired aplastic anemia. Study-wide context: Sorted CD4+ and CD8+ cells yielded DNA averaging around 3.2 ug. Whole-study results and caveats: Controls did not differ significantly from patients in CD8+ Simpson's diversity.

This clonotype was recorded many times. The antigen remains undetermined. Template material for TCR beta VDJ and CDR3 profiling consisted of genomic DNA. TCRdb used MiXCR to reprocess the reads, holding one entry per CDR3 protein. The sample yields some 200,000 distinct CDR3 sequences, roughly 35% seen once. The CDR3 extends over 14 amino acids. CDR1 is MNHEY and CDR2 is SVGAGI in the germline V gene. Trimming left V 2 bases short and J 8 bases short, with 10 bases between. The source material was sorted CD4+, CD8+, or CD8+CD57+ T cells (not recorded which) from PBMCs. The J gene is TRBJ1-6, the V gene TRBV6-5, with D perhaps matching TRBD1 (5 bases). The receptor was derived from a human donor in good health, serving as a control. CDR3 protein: CASSYVGRDSPLHF. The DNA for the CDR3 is TGTGCCAGCAGTTACGTGGGGCGGGATTCACCCCTCCACTTT.